This section outlines one TCR beta chain sequence together with its context. Its antigen is currently unknown. One end of the junction fails to match germline, which may point to a read error. Measured with immunoSEQ multiplex PCR; TCRdb has only the in-frame clones, and not every one. The sample consists of 2 million to 3 million clones, around 94% of them appearing once. The entry originates in a study of shared clonotypes between healthy human individuals. Germline assignment: CDR1 SGHAT and CDR2 FQNNGV. CDR3 length equals 14 residues. Findings of the study overall: How much donors shared clonotypes was expected to be affected by sequencing depth. Naive subsets typically showed greater estimated richness than memory subsets.

The study drew its donors from healthy HIV-negative adults without recent acute infections or vaccinations. Into CD45RA+ naive and CD45RA-negative memory subsets, the CD4+ cells were split. Sequenced sample: naive CD4+ T cells sorted from blood. Subset noted: CD45RA+ positively selected. The rearrangement links TRBV11-2 to TRBJ2-3; D perhaps matches TRBD2 (6 bases). The receptor comes from a man between 18 and 29 years old in good health. For the CDR3, the DNA is TGTGCCACCAGCAGAGGCGGTGGGGGGGATACGCAGTATTTT. Its translation: CATSRGGGGDTQYF.